These 18 T cell receptor beta chains originate from one sample sequenced in a study of response to subunit inactivated influenza vaccine. In TCRdb, the RT-PCR reads were re-called with MiXCR into one record per CDR3 protein. The table shows about 310,000 distinct CDR3 sequences, with roughly 22% occurring only once. The sample in question was PBMCs from blood, obtained about 20 months after vaccination. The receptors stem from a man aged 45-69 years who received an inactivated influenza vaccine.

This clonotype was observed a handful of times. The CDR3 is CASSFSSDTQYF. CDR3 sequence (DNA): TGTGCCAGCAGTTTCTCATCAGATACGCAGTATTTT. The chain recombines TRBV6-2 or TRBV6-3 with TRBJ2-3; no reliable D call. Germline V gives CDR1 MNHEY, CDR2 SVGEGT. The CDR3 covers 12 residues. Trimming cost V 4 bases and J 4 bases, with 6 bases left between them.

V gene TRBV13 combines with J gene TRBJ2-1; perhaps TRBD1 as D (5 bases). There are 16 residues in the CDR3. Germline V lookup: CDR1 PRHDT, CDR2 FYEKMQ (reference sequence). The ends were cut back, 4 bases at V and 4 bases at J, with 17 bases in the middle. This CDR3 is CASSSTVPGHYNEQFF. Written as DNA, the CDR3 is TGTGCCAGCAGCTCGACAGTACCTGGCCATTACAATGAGCAGTTCTTC.

The chain combines TRBV20-1 with TRBJ2-2; 7 nucleotides line up with TRBD1. The germline V gene has CDR1 DFQATT and CDR2 SNEGSKA (reference sequence). The V and J ends lost 0 bases and 5 bases, in that order; junction bases with no gene match: 15. The CDR3 extends over 18 amino acids. The CDR3 loop is CSAREQGRGLEGTGELFF. CDR3 coding DNA: TGCAGTGCTAGAGAACAGGGAAGGGGGCTCGAAGGTACCGGGGAGCTGTTTTTT.

This chain connects TRBV7-2 to TRBJ1-3; D perhaps matches TRBD1 (6 bases). V was pared by 5 bases and J by 4 bases, with 12 bases between. This CDR3 region has 14 residues. CDR1 is SGHTA, CDR2 FQGNSA, per germline. This CDR3 reads CASSRGTLGNTIYF. The CDR3 nucleotides read TGTGCCAGCAGCCGCGGGACATTAGGAAACACCATATATTTT.

The gene calls are TRBV15 and TRBJ1-2, with 7 bases identical to TRBD1. Unmatched junction bases numbered 11, after V lost 3 bases and J lost 4 bases. The V gene's germline CDR1 is LNHNV and CDR2 YYDKDF (reference sequence). The CDR3 runs 16 residues. The CDR3 DNA follows: TGTGCCACCAGCAGGTACAGGGGCGCCACTGGCTATGGCTACACCTTC. It is translated as CATSRYRGATGYGYTF.

The chain couples TRBV20-1 to TRBJ2-1; D gene uncertain. Germline loops: CDR1 DFQATT, CDR2 SNEGSKA (reference sequence). The ends were cut back, 6 bases at V and 2 bases at J, with 14 bases in the middle. CDR3 length: 14 residues. The CDR3: CSASHYSAYNEQFF. The CDR3 DNA reads TGCAGTGCGAGCCATTACTCTGCCTACAATGAGCAGTTCTTC.

This clonotype was seen a few times. The rearrangement joins TRBV4-1 to TRBJ1-6, with a tentative D call TRBD1 (5 bases). V was cut by 2 bases and J by 0 bases, with 20 bases left in between. The CDR3 length is 20 residues. Germline V gives CDR1 MGHRA, CDR2 YSYEKL. The CDR3 nucleotides read TGCGCCAGCAGCCAACAGGGAGTCGACTGGGGGATCTCCTATAATTCACCCCTCCACTTT. Amino acids: CASSQQGVDWGISYNSPLHF.

This clonotype was seen once. The V call is TRBV7-8, the J call TRBJ1-4; D might be TRBD1 (5 bases). The ends were cut back, 1 base at V and 4 bases at J, with 13 bases in the middle. The CDR3 sequence is 16 residues long. CDR1 is SGHVS, CDR2 FQNEAQ, per germline. The CDR3 sequence is CASSLGAGGINEKLFF. The CDR3 bases are TGTGCCAGCAGCTTAGGTGCTGGGGGTATTAATGAAAAACTGTTTTTT.

This clonotype was observed a few times. This chain uses TRBV5-1 with TRBJ2-3; D not resolved. The CDR3 loop spans 16 amino acids. CDR1 and CDR2 from the germline V gene are SGHRS and YFSETQ. The ends were cut back, 5 bases at V and 0 bases at J, with 16 bases in the middle. The CDR3 is CASSPEIPRSTDTQYF. As DNA, the CDR3 is TGCGCCAGCAGTCCAGAGATCCCCCGGAGCACAGATACGCAGTATTTT.

The gene calls are TRBV15 and TRBJ1-5, with D perhaps TRBD1 (6 bases). V was trimmed by 2 bases and J by 0 bases, leaving 17 bases between them. From germline, CDR1 is LNHNV and CDR2 YYDKDF (reference sequence). This CDR3 region has 18 residues. CDR3 in DNA: TGTGCCACCAGCAGACCCACAGGGCTTGATAATAGCAATCAGCCCCAGCATTTT. It specifies CATSRPTGLDNSNQPQHF.

This sequence joins TRBV20-1 and TRBJ1-5, with a possible D match to TRBD1 (5 bases). CDR3 length equals 16 residues. The germline CDR1 and CDR2 sequences are DFQATT and SNEGSKA (reference sequence). The V end lost 3 bases, the J end lost 0 bases, and 15 bases lay between the germline ends. The CDR3 region has the DNA TGCAGTGCTAGCCGCGGGGGGATGGATAGCAATCAGCCCCAGCATTTT. This encodes CSASRGGMDSNQPQHF.

This clonotype was seen at least ten times. J is TRBJ1-5 and V is TRBV7-8; TRBD1 is a possible D gene (5 bases). Germline V gene data show CDR1 as SGHVS and CDR2 as FQNEAQ. The CDR3 has 15 amino acids. Trimming pared 0 bases from V and 7 bases from J, leaving 13 bases between. For the CDR3, the DNA is TGTGCCAGCAGCTTAGCGTGGCCCGGGGGGCAGCCCCAGCATTTT. Its translation is CASSLAWPGGQPQHF. Supplemented by reference TRBV7-8 and TRBJ1-5, the full variable domain reads GAGVSQSPRYKVAKRGQDVALRCDPISGHVSLFWYQQALGQGPEFLTYFQNEAQLDKSGLPSDRFFAERPEGSVSTLKIQRTQQEDSAVYLCASSLAWPGGQPQHFGDGTRLSIL.

Ten or more counts support this clonotype. J is TRBJ1-6 and V is TRBV12-3 or TRBV12-4, with D perhaps TRBD1 (5 bases). V shed 5 bases and J shed 7 bases, with 12 bases lying between them. CDR3 length: 14 amino acids. In nucleotides, the CDR3 is TGTGCCAGCAGTCGCCGGGACCGGAATTCACCCCTCCACTTT. This gives the protein CASSRRDRNSPLHF.

This clonotype was detected many times. This CDR3 is CASTMDRANTEAFF. The CDR3 DNA follows: TGTGCCAGCACCATGGACAGGGCGAACACTGAAGCTTTCTTT. The chain employs TRBV6-1 and TRBJ1-1, with TRBD1 identical over 8 bases. Germline lookup yields CDR1 MNHNS and CDR2 SASEGT. CDR3 length equals 14 residues. The V and J ends lost 7 bases and 1 base, in that order; junction bases with no gene match: 5.

The chain employs TRBV30 and TRBJ1-1, with D tentatively TRBD1 (5 bases). This CDR3 spans 13 amino acids. Trimming stripped 1 base from V and 6 bases from J, with 12 bases between. The germline CDR1 and CDR2 sequences are GTSNPN and SVGIG (reference sequence). The chain's CDR3 is CAWSDGAWAEAFF. DNA for the CDR3: TGTGCCTGGAGTGATGGGGCATGGGCTGAAGCTTTCTTT.

This clonotype was picked up many times. The chain joins TRBV28 to TRBJ2-3; 11 nucleotides agree with TRBD2. The CDR3 is made up of 17 amino acids. Looked up from germline, CDR1 is MDHEN and CDR2 is SYDVKM. After removal of 1 base from V and 3 bases from J, the junction contained 6 bases not matched to a gene. Here the CDR3 reads CASSLSLAGVQTDTQYF. The CDR3 DNA reads as TGTGCCAGCAGTTTATCACTAGCGGGAGTTCAAACAGATACGCAGTATTTT. Filled out from reference TRBV28 and TRBJ2-3, the complete variable domain reads DVKVTQSSRYLVKRTGEKVFLECVQDMDHENMFWYRQDPGLGLRLIYFSYDVKMKEKGDIPEGYSVSREKKERFSLILESASTNQTSMYLCASSLSLAGVQTDTQYFGPGTRLTVL.

This clonotype was observed at least ten times. V and J are TRBV30 and TRBJ1-5; 7 bases fit TRBD1. The CDR3 runs 15 residues. J was trimmed by 6 bases and V by 2 bases; bases with no gene match: 10. Germline lookup yields CDR1 GTSNPN and CDR2 SVGIG (reference sequence). The CDR3 DNA reads TGTGCCTGGAGTTCCCGGGACAGCCTGACTCAGCCCCAGCATTTT. Residues: CAWSSRDSLTQPQHF.

The table lists this clonotype with a few counts. The chain uses TRBV20-1 and TRBJ1-2, with 9 bases lining up with TRBD1. V dropped 2 bases and J dropped 6; count of bases not matched to a gene: 4. Germline V gives CDR1 DFQATT, CDR2 SNEGSKA (reference sequence). This CDR3 is 13 amino acids long. The CDR3 loop reads CSARPRDRDGYTF. The CDR3 nucleotides are TGCAGTGCTAGACCACGGGACAGGGATGGCTACACCTTC.